What follows are 27 T cell receptor beta chains derived from one specimen sequenced in a study of cytotoxic CD8 clonotypes in ibrutinib-treated CLL. Sequenced by immunoSEQ multiplex PCR; TCRdb stores in-frame clones only, minus some. The sample includes about 300,000 clones, roughly 67% of them seen just once. Source: PBMCs, taken after 36 months of ibrutinib treatment. The receptors shown here come from a human donor with chronic lymphocytic leukemia.

A note on this clone: Other DNA sequences of this sample code for an identical CDR3. The rearrangement joins TRBV18 to TRBJ1-2; the D is unclear. In germline, CDR1 is KGHSH, CDR2 LQKENI. Trimming removed 6 bases at V and 2 bases at J, with 7 bases between. This CDR3 is 12 amino acids long. CDR3 sequence (DNA): TGTGCCAGCTCCACAGCGAACTATGGCTACACCTTC. This gives the protein CASSTANYGYTF.

This chain joins TRBV5-3 and TRBJ2-5; 9 bases map to TRBD1. TRBV5-3 qualifies as an ORF whose function is uncertain. The trim removed 3 bases at V and 3 bases at J, leaving 9 bases unmatched. The CDR3 extends over 16 amino acids. This CDR3 is CARSSFPDRGKETQYF. The CDR3 bases are TGTGCCAGAAGCTCTTTCCCTGACAGGGGGAAAGAGACCCAGTACTTC.

This clone was seen more than once but under ten times. The same CDR3 also results from other DNA sequences found in this sample. This chain links TRBV6-5 with TRBJ1-2; D unresolved. V lost 2 bases to trimming and J lost 4 bases, with 8 bases between them. The CDR3 sequence is 13 residues long. Germline CDR1 reads MNHEY; CDR2 reads SVGAGI. CDR3 sequence reads: CASSYVGGYGYTF. DNA for the CDR3: TGTGCCAGCAGTTACGTGGGCGGCTATGGCTACACCTTC.

The rearrangement joins TRBV2 to TRBJ2-3, with 7 nucleotides matching TRBD2. This CDR3 is built from 14 residues. V lost 8 bases to trimming and J lost 2 bases; unmatched junction nucleotides: 7. Germline CDR1 SNHLY, CDR2 FYNNEI. The CDR3 DNA is TGTGCCAGCCGAAGGGCGGGGGACACAGATACGCAGTATTTT. Translation: CASRRAGDTDTQYF.

The CDR3 is CASSPSVGLVEKLFF. CDR3 DNA: TGTGCCAGCAGCCCTTCGGTCGGGTTGGTTGAAAAACTGTTTTTT. V and J are TRBV9 and TRBJ1-4; unclear D gene. Germline V gene lookup returns CDR1 SGDLS and CDR2 YYNGEE. The V end lost 4 bases, the J end lost 7 bases, and 17 bases lay between the germline ends. The CDR3 totals 15 residues.

The chain couples TRBV29-1 to TRBJ2-1; TRBD2 matches 10 bases. Germline lookup yields CDR1 SQVTM and CDR2 ANQGSEA. The length of the CDR3 is 18 residues. The V segment lost 0 bases and the J segment 0 bases; nucleotides outside the gene matches: 8. This chain's CDR3 is CSVEDFLLAGPSYNEQFF. In nucleotides, the CDR3 is TGCAGCGTTGAAGACTTTCTACTAGCGGGGCCCTCCTACAATGAGCAGTTCTTC.

The rearrangement uses TRBV7-9 and TRBJ2-7, with D perhaps TRBD2 (5 bases). Trimming took 3 bases from V and 1 from J, leaving 16 bases between them. CDR3 length equals 16 residues. Germline V gives CDR1 SEHNR, CDR2 FQNEAQ (reference sequence). CDR3 residues: CASSLWRSTTSYEQYF. The CDR3 DNA sequence: TGTGCCAGCAGCTTGTGGAGGAGTACTACTTCCTACGAGCAGTACTTC.

The rearrangement joins TRBV4-1 to TRBJ1-5, with D possibly matching TRBD1 (6 bases). The CDR3 extends over 15 amino acids. V gave up 2 bases and J gave up 5 bases, with 13 bases separating them. CDR1 and CDR2 (germline): MGHRA, YSYEKL. The CDR3 loop is CASSQLYRADQPQHF. The CDR3 DNA reads TGCGCCAGCAGCCAACTATACAGGGCTGATCAGCCCCAGCATTTT.

J is TRBJ2-2 and V is TRBV11-2; D gene ambiguous. Germline CDR1 is SGHAT and CDR2 is FQNNGV. The V gene lost 0 bases and the J gene lost 8 bases, with 7 bases spanning the gap. The CDR3 loop spans 13 amino acids. DNA of the CDR3: TGTGCCAGCAGCTTAGAGGCGGCAGGGGAGCTGTTTTTT. Its protein is CASSLEAAGELFF.

The chain uses TRBV10-3 and TRBJ2-1; 13 nucleotides align to TRBD2. This CDR3 region has 15 residues. V shed 3 bases, J shed 15 bases, and the junction held 11 bases outside the gene matches. Per the germline V gene, CDR1 is ENHRY and CDR2 is SYGVKD. In nucleotides, the CDR3 is TGTGCCATCAGTGATAGCGGGACTAGCGGGACCAGACGGTTCTTC. Translating it yields CAISDSGTSGTRRFF.

The rearrangement links TRBV5-1 to TRBJ2-7, with 7 bases matching TRBD2. V was pared by 2 bases and J by 5 bases, with 7 bases of the junction left unmatched. Germline CDR1 and CDR2: SGHRS and YFSETQ. The CDR3 covers 14 residues. CDR3 sequence (DNA): TGCGCCAGCAGCTTTCTCGCGGGAGCAAACGAGCAGTACTTC. Translating it yields CASSFLAGANEQYF.

This clone was observed a handful of times. This chain links TRBV28 with TRBJ2-7, with D perhaps matching TRBD2 (5 bases). Germline V CDR1 and CDR2: MDHEN, SYDVKM. Trimming left V 3 bases short and J 3 bases short, with 9 bases between. This CDR3 has 13 residues. The CDR3: CASSLHSGYEQYF. The CDR3 nucleotides are TGTGCCAGCAGTTTGCACAGCGGCTACGAGCAGTACTTC.

This clone has just a few counts. In DNA, the CDR3 is TGTGCCAGCAGCCCCGGGACAGGGGGCGCGGGATCTCAGCCCCAGCATTTT. This translates into CASSPGTGGAGSQPQHF. The V and J genes are TRBV11-2 and TRBJ1-5, with 12 bases identical to TRBD1. This CDR3 is built from 17 residues. Germline V gene data show CDR1 as SGHAT and CDR2 as FQNNGV. Trimming took 5 bases from V and 6 from J; bases not matched to a gene: 11. Based on the CDR3 plus reference TRBV11-2 and TRBJ1-5, the full variable domain is EAGVAQSPRYKIIEKRQSVAFWCNPISGHATLYWYQQILGQGPKLLIQFQNNGVVDDSQLPKDRFSAERLKGVDSTLKIQPAKLEDSAVYLCASSPGTGGAGSQPQHFGDGTRLSIL.

The chain carries TRBV2 and TRBJ1-1, with TRBD1 matching over 8 bases. V was clipped by 6 bases and J by 1 base; unmatched bases: 7. The CDR3 contains 15 residues. The germline V gene has CDR1 SNHLY and CDR2 FYNNEI. The CDR3 bases are TGTGCCAGCAGCCCCGAACAGGGGGGGAACACTGAAGCTTTCTTT. Translated, it gives CASSPEQGGNTEAFF.

A note on this clone: The junction and the germline gene differ at one end; a read error may be behind it. CDR3 coding DNA: TGTGCCAGCAGCGTAGCGGGAGTGGGAGTTAGCACAGATACGCAGTATTTT. It codes for CASSVAGVGVSTDTQYF. This chain joins TRBV7-6 and TRBJ2-3; 9 bases are a match to TRBD2. CDR3 length: 17 amino acids. CDR1 and CDR2 (germline): SGHVS, FNYEAQ. The full variable domain, with the rest looked up from reference TRBV7-6 and TRBJ2-3, is GAGVSQSPRYKVTKRGQDVALRCDPISGHVSLYWYRQALGQGPEFLTYFNYEAQQDKSGLPNDRFSAERPEGSISTLTIQRTEQRDSAMYRCASSVAGVGVSTDTQYFGPGTRLTVL.

The chain is built from TRBV5-4 and TRBJ2-7, with D possibly being TRBD1 (6 bases). CDR1 SGHNT and CDR2 YYREEE come from the germline V gene (reference sequence). V was cut by 5 bases and J by 6 bases, with 15 bases left in between. CDR3 length: 13 residues. CDR3 DNA sequence: TGTGCCAGCAGTGGGGACATTACCTTCGAGCAGTACTTC. Protein product: CASSGDITFEQYF.

This chain connects TRBV4-1 to TRBJ2-5; D is uncertain. The CDR3 covers 14 residues. Germline-derived CDR1 and CDR2 are MGHRA and YSYEKL. V was clipped by 3 bases and J by 1 base, with 9 bases between them. CDR3 sequence reads: CASSQAILQETQYF. In DNA, the CDR3 is TGCGCCAGCAGCCAGGCGATCCTCCAAGAGACCCAGTACTTC.

This clone was seen just once. The CDR3 is CASSSPGQSTDTQYF. CDR3 nucleotide sequence: TGTGCCAGCAGTTCGCCGGGACAAAGCACAGATACGCAGTATTTT. The gene calls are TRBV6-1 and TRBJ2-3; D perhaps matches TRBD1 (6 bases). The V end lost 5 bases, the J end lost 0 bases, and 12 bases lay between the germline ends. The germline V gene encodes CDR1 MNHNS and CDR2 SASEGT. This CDR3 region has 15 residues.

The chain carries TRBV6-5 and TRBJ2-3, with a possible D match to TRBD2 (6 bases). The CDR3 is 15 amino acids. V shed 5 bases and J shed 0 bases, with 12 bases lying between them. The germline CDR1 and CDR2 sequences are MNHEY and SVGAGI. The CDR3 sequence is CASSRSGASTDTQYF. CDR3 DNA: TGTGCCAGCAGTCGTAGCGGAGCCAGCACAGATACGCAGTATTTT.

V is TRBV7-6 and J is TRBJ2-1; 8 bases agree with TRBD2. Germline trimming cut 1 base from V and 7 bases from J; bases unmatched to any gene: 9. The germline gives CDR1 SGHVS, CDR2 FNYEAQ. This CDR3 has 16 residues. The CDR3 protein is CASSLVPSGWRNEQFF. The CDR3 DNA follows: TGTGCCAGCAGCTTAGTTCCTAGCGGGTGGAGAAATGAGCAGTTCTTC.

In this sample, this clone turned up once. V gene TRBV6-4 combines with J gene TRBJ2-2; 7 nucleotides line up with TRBD1. This CDR3 spans 14 amino acids. Trimming cost V 6 bases and J 7 bases; bases outside gene matches: 8. Germline V lookup: CDR1 MRHNA, CDR2 SNTAGT. The CDR3 region has the DNA TGTGCCAGCAGCGAAGAACAGGGGTACGGGGAGCTGTTTTTT. As protein: CASSEEQGYGELFF.

This rearrangement joins TRBV28 to TRBJ2-7; possibly TRBD2 for D (6 bases). Germline V gives CDR1 MDHEN, CDR2 SYDVKM. CDR3 size: 15 residues. V was shortened by 0 bases and J by 2 bases, with 11 bases between the two germline ends. The chain's CDR3 is CASSLWGTGTYEQYF. CDR3 bases: TGTGCCAGCAGTTTATGGGGGACTGGCACCTACGAGCAGTACTTC.

This chain links TRBV5-6 with TRBJ2-3, with D perhaps given as TRBD1 or TRBD2 (5 bases each). V shed 1 base and J shed 1 base, with 13 bases lying between them. Germline loops: CDR1 SGHDT, CDR2 YYEEEE. The CDR3 has 16 residues. This chain's CDR3 is CASSLYGAVGTDTQYF. CDR3 DNA sequence: TGTGCCAGCAGCTTGTACGGGGCTGTGGGCACAGATACGCAGTATTTT.

V is TRBV9 and J is TRBJ2-5; no firm D call. V was pared by 0 bases and J by 4 bases, with 7 bases between. Germline lookup yields CDR1 SGDLS and CDR2 YYNGEE. The CDR3 runs 13 residues. The DNA for the CDR3 is TGTGCCAGCAGCGTAGCCGCCCGAGAGACCCAGTACTTC. It codes for CASSVAARETQYF.

The chain couples TRBV19 to TRBJ2-1; 9 nucleotides align to TRBD2. With V trimmed by 1 base and J by 7 bases, 2 bases remained unmatched. The CDR3 runs 14 residues. Germline CDR1 LNHDA, CDR2 SQIVND (reference sequence). Written as DNA, the CDR3 is TGTGCCAGTAGTATAGTGGGACTAGCTAATGAGCAGTTCTTC. It translates to CASSIVGLANEQFF.

This clone was seen once. The chain employs TRBV9 and TRBJ1-1, with 9 bases identical to TRBD1. The CDR3 extends over 19 amino acids. Germline V gene data show CDR1 as SGDLS and CDR2 as YYNGEE. V gave up 0 bases and J gave up 3 bases; unmatched junction bases: 15. This chain's CDR3 is CASSVVQTPWTGDDTEAFF. DNA for the CDR3: TGTGCCAGCAGCGTAGTTCAGACCCCCTGGACAGGGGATGACACTGAAGCTTTCTTT.

This chain uses TRBV18 with TRBJ2-1; D uncertain. In germline, CDR1 is KGHSH, CDR2 LQKENI. The CDR3 has 15 amino acids. Trimming pared 4 bases from V and 4 bases from J, leaving 14 bases between. The chain's CDR3 is CASSLDTNPYNEQFF. CDR3 nucleotide sequence: TGTGCCAGCTCACTCGACACGAACCCTTACAATGAGCAGTTCTTC.